This T cell receptor beta chain derives from a study of blood T cell repertoires in COVID-19. Turning to the study itself: Material from acute and convalescent COVID-19 was sourced from the United States, Italy and Spain.

Repertoires were generated with immunoSEQ multiplex PCR, while TCRdb's copy carries only in-frame clones and drops some. Found here are 250,000 or so clones, roughly nine tenths of them singletons; the top ten hold 6.2%. The V gene end was trimmed by 4 bases and the J gene end by 2 bases; junction bases not matched to a gene: 14. The CDR3 loop spans 18 amino acids. Germline V gene data show CDR1 as LNHDA and CDR2 as SQIVND (reference sequence). The clonotype originates from a man in his sixties with acute or convalescent COVID-19. The sequencing input was peripheral blood. The chain links TRBV19 to TRBJ1-5, with TRBD1 matching over 7 bases. The CDR3 sequence: CASSTDRSGISGNQPQHF. The CDR3 DNA sequence: TGTGCCAGTAGTACGGACAGGAGTGGGATTAGCGGCAATCAGCCCCAGCATTTT.